One TCR beta chain is described in this entry. This clonotype appeared many times. Its antigen is unknown. Base-call qualities are not available, and no considerably larger clone is one nucleotide away. Library preparation was by PCR. Reads for this sample came from an Illumina HiSeq 2500. To normalize quantification of the TCRbeta repertoire, the TCR libraries were built with molecular barcoding that relied on unique molecular identifiers. The public reads were reprocessed in TCRdb via fastp at Q25 and MiXCR, keeping in-frame beta chains. Rows with a matching CDR3 protein are joined into one entry that keeps the most common DNA and genes. Within this sample are approximately 200,000 distinct CDR3 sequences, with 13% to 15% of them counted one time only. The ten largest clones capture 13% of the sample. Germline trimming: 7 bases from V, 10 bases from J; junction bases outside gene matches: 16. The CDR3 contains 15 residues, cysteine and phenylalanine counted. The sequence is cut down to CDR3 DNA, 45 bases in frame from base 1.

The sample comes from a study of T-cell reconstitution after alpha-beta-depleted transplantation in children (dated by TCRdb to the mid-2010s). Regarding the research as a whole: The study quantitatively tracked T-cell immune reconstitution after TCRalphabeta/CD19-depleted allogeneic hematopoietic cell transplantation in children using TCR repertoire profiling.

This clonotype was obtained from a human donor who donated a stem cell graft to a child with acute lymphoblastic leukemia. The sequence links TRBV12-3 or TRBV12-4 to TRBJ2-4; 7 of the junction bases match TRBD1. Sequenced material: PBMCs from the stem cell graft donor, taken from the stem cell graft. The DNA is as follows: TGTGCCAGCACCCTAAAAGGGGGCGCCCGGGGAATTCAGTACTTC. It codes for CASTLKGGARGIQYF.